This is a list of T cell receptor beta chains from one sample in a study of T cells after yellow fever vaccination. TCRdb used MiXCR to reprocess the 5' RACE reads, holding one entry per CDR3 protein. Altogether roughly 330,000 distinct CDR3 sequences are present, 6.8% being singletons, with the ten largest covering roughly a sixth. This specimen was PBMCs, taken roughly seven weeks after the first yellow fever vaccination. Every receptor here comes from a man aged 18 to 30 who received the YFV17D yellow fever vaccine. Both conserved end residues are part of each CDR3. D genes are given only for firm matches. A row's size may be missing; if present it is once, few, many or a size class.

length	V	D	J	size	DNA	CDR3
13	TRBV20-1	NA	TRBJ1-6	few	TGCAGTGCTAGGGGGCTATATAATTCACCCCTCCACTTT	CSARGLYNSPLHF
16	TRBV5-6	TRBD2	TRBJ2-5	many	TGTGCCAGCACCAGCGGGCTAGCGGGGCCCCAAGAGACCCAGTACTTC	CASTSGLAGPQETQYF
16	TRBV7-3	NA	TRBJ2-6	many	TGTGCCAGCAGCACCCAACAGGGCCCTGGGGCCAACGTCCTGACTTTC	CASSTQQGPGANVLTF
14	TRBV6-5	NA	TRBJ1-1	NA	TGTGCCAGCAACAAGGGGTGGGGATACACTGAAGCTTTCTTT	CASNKGWGYTEAFF
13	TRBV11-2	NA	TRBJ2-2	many	TGTGCCAGCAGCGAACAAAACACCGGGGAGCTGTTTTTT	CASSEQNTGELFF
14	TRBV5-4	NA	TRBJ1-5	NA	TGTGCCAGCCCTTACGTCAGGGACAATCAGCCCCAGCATTTT	CASPYVRDNQPQHF
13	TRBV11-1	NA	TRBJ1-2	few	TGTGCCAGCAGACATACAGAGAACTATGGCTACACCTTC	CASRHTENYGYTF
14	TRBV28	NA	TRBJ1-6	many	TGTGCCAGCAGTCCTAGTGGGCCAGTGGGAACCCTCCACTTT	CASSPSGPVGTLHF
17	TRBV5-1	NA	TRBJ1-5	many	TGCGCCAGCAGCTTGGTCCCAGTGGGGGATAGCAATCAGCCCCAGCATTTT	CASSLVPVGDSNQPQHF
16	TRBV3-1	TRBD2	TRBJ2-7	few	TGTGCCAGCAGCCAAGGGTGGACTAGCGGGGTGGGAGAGCAGTACTTC	CASSQGWTSGVGEQYF
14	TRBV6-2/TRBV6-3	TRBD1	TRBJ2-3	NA	TGTGCCAGTAAGACGGGACAGGGGGCTGATACGCAGTATTTT	CASKTGQGADTQYF
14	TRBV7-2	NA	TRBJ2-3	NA	TGTGCCAGCAGCTCCAGGACATTGACAGATACGCAGTATTTT	CASSSRTLTDTQYF
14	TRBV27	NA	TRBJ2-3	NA	TGTGCCAGCAGCCCGGGACGGTACACAGATACGCAGTATTTT	CASSPGRYTDTQYF
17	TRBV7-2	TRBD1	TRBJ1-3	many	TGTGCCAGCAGCTTAACAGGGGAGAAATCCTCTGGAAACACCATATATTTT	CASSLTGEKSSGNTIYF
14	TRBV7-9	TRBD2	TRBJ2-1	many	TGTGCCAGCAGCTTAGCGGGACTAGCCGGGGAGCAGTTCTTC	CASSLAGLAGEQFF
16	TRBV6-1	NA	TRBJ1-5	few	TGTGCCAGCAGCCCAGGAAGGACTGCGCTCAATCAGCCCCAGCATTTT	CASSPGRTALNQPQHF
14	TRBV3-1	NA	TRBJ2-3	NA	TGTGCCAGCAGCCAAGATGGCAGCTACCCGACGCAGTATTTT	CASSQDGSYPTQYF
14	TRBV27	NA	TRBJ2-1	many	TGTGCCAGCAGCTTACGCTCATCCTACAATGAGCAGTTCTTC	CASSLRSSYNEQFF
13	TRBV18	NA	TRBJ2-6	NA	TGTGCCAGCCTAAACTCTGGGGCCAACGTCCTGACTTTC	CASLNSGANVLTF
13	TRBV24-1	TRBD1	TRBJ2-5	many	TGTGCCACCAGTGGACAGGGGGAAGTGACCCAGTACTTC	CATSGQGEVTQYF
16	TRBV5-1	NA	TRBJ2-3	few	TGCGCCAGCAGCACTGGGACTGGCCCTAGCACAGATACGCAGTATTTT	CASSTGTGPSTDTQYF
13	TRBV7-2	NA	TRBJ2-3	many	TGTGCCAGCACCCCCGGCGGCGGAGATACGCAGTATTTT	CASTPGGGDTQYF
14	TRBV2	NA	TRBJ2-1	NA	TGTGCCAGCAGTGAATTATCCGGGGGCGCTGAGCAGTTCTTC	CASSELSGGAEQFF
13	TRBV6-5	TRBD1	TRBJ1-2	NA	TGTGCCAGCAGTTACGGGACAGACTATGGCTACACCTTC	CASSYGTDYGYTF
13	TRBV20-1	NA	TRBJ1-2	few	TGCAGTGCTAGATTAAGTGCAGGGCAGGACTACACCTTC	CSARLSAGQDYTF
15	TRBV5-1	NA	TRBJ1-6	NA	TGCGCCAGCAGCTTGGCCTGGGGGGCGCGATCACCCCTCCACTTT	CASSLAWGARSPLHF
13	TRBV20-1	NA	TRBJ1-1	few	TGCAGTGCCCCTAGGCAACTAAACACTGAAGCTTTCTTT	CSAPRQLNTEAFF
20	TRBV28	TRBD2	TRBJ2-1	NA	TGTGCCAGCAGCAAAAACCTGGTAGCGGGGGGACTTTATTTATACAATGAGCAGTTCTTC	CASSKNLVAGGLYLYNEQFF
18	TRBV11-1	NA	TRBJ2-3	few	TGTGCCAGCAGCTCGACGTTTGGTGGGACGGATTTCACAGATACGCAGTATTTT	CASSSTFGGTDFTDTQYF
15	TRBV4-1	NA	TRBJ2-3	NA	TGCGCCAGCAGCCCAGTGCCTTATAGCACAGATACGCAGTATTTT	CASSPVPYSTDTQYF
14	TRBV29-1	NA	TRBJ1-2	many	TGCAGCGTTGAAGATCTAGGGGCCCGGCGAGGCTACACCTTC	CSVEDLGARRGYTF
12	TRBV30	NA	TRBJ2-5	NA	TGTGCCTGGAGTGTCAACGAAGAGACCCAGTACTTC	CAWSVNEETQYF
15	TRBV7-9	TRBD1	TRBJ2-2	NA	TGTGCCAGCAGCAAACAGGGGGCAGGAACCGGGGAGCTGTTTTTT	CASSKQGAGTGELFF
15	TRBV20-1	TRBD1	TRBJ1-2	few	TGCAGTGCCAGAAACCGGGACAGGGTGGTGGGTGGCTACACCTTC	CSARNRDRVVGGYTF
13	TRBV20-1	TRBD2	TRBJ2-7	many	TGCAGTGCTGGAGCGGGGGGCCCATACGAGCAGTACTTC	CSAGAGGPYEQYF
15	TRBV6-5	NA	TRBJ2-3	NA	TGTGCCAGCAGTTCCCCGGGACGGATCACAGATACGCAGTATTTT	CASSSPGRITDTQYF
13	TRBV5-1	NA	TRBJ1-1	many	TGCGCCAGCAGCTTGGATAAGGGCACTGAAGCTTTCTTT	CASSLDKGTEAFF
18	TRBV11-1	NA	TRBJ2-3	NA	TGTGCCAGCAGCTTCCCTACAGGGACCCCACGAAGCACAGATACGCAGTATTTT	CASSFPTGTPRSTDTQYF
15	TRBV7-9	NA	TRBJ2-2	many	TGTGCCAGCAGCTCCCCGACAGAGAACACCGGGGAGCTGTTTTTT	CASSSPTENTGELFF
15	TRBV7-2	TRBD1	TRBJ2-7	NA	TGTGCCAGCAGCTCCCGGGACAGGGCAGCCTACGAGCAGTACTTC	CASSSRDRAAYEQYF
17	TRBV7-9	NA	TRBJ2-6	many	TGTGCCAGCAGCTTAGTAGGACGTTACTCTGGGGCCAACGTCCTGACTTTC	CASSLVGRYSGANVLTF
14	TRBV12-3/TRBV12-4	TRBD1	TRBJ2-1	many	TGTGCCAGCAGGTCGGGACAGGGCCCCCTTGAGCAGTTCTTC	CASRSGQGPLEQFF
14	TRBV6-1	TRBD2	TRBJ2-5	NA	TGTGCCAGCAGCCGCAGCGGGGGGTCAGAGACCCAGTACTTC	CASSRSGGSETQYF
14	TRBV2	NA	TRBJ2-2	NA	TGTGCCAGCAGGGGTCTAGCTCGGACCGGGGAGCTGTTTTTT	CASRGLARTGELFF
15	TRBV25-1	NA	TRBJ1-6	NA	TGTGCCAGCAGTGAACGGGACCCGCATAATTCACCCCTCCACTTT	CASSERDPHNSPLHF
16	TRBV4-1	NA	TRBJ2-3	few	TGCGCCAGCAGCTTTATGGGGACGGCCAGCACAGATACGCAGTATTTT	CASSFMGTASTDTQYF
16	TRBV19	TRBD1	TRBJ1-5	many	TGTGCCAGTAGTATCTTTTTGGCGGGACAGAATCAGCCCCAGCATTTT	CASSIFLAGQNQPQHF
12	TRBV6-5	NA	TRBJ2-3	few	TGTGCCAGCAGTTACGGCACAGATACGCAGTATTTT	CASSYGTDTQYF
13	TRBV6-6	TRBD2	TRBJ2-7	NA	TGTGCCAGCCGCCGACTAGCCGGAAGGGAGCAGTACTTC	CASRRLAGREQYF
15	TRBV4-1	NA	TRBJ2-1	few	TGCGCCAGCAGCCAGTCAGGACGGGGCTACAATGAGCAGTTCTTC	CASSQSGRGYNEQFF
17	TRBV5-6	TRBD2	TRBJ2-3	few	TGTGCCAGCAGCCGGACTAGCGGGGGGGCCGGGGCAGATACGCAGTATTTT	CASSRTSGGAGADTQYF
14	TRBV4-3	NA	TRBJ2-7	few	TGCGCCAGCAGCCAAGAACGACGAGGGCACGAGCAGTACTTC	CASSQERRGHEQYF
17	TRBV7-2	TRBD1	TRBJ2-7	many	TGTGCCAGCAGCCCGGGACAGGGGGCAAAGGGTTTCTACGAGCAGTACTTC	CASSPGQGAKGFYEQYF
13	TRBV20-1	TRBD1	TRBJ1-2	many	TGCAGTGCTCGACGCGACAGGGTCTATGGCTACACCTTC	CSARRDRVYGYTF
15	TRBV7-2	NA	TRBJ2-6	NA	TGTGCCAGCAGCTCGAGCCAATCTGGGGCCAACGTCCTGACTTTC	CASSSSQSGANVLTF
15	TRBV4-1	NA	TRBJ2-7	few	TGCGCCAGCAGCCAAGGGACAGATTCATCCTACGAGCAGTACTTC	CASSQGTDSSYEQYF